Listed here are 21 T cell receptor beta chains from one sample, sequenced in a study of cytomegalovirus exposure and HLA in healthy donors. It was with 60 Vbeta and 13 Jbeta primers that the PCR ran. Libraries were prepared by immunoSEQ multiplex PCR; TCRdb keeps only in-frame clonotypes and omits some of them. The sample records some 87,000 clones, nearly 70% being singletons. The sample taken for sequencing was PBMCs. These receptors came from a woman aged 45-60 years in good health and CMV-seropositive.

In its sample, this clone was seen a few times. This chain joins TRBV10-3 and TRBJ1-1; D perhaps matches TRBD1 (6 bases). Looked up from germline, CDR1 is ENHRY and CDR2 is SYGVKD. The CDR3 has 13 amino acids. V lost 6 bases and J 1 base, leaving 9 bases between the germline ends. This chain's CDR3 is CAIRKQGNTEAFF. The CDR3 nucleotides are TGTGCCATCAGGAAACAGGGGAACACTGAAGCTTTCTTT.

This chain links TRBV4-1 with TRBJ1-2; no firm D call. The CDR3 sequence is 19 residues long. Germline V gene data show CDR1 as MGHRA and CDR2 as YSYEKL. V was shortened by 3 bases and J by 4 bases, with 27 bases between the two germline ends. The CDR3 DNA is TGCGCCAGCAGCCATCCTCTCCCCCCACCGGAGACTAGCCGCTATGGCTACACCTTC. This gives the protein CASSHPLPPPETSRYGYTF.

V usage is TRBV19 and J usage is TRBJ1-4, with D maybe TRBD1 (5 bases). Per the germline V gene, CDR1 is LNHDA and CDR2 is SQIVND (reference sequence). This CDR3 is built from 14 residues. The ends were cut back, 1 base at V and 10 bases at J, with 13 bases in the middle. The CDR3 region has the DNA TGTGCCAGTAGTATAGCTGGCCACCAGGGAAAACTGTTTTTT. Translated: CASSIAGHQGKLFF.

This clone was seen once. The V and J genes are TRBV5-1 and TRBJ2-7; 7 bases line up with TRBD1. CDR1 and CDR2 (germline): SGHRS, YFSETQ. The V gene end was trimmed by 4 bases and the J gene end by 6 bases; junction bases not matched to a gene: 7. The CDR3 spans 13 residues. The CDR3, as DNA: TGCGCCAGCAGCCTGGACAGGACGGGCGAGCAGTACTTC. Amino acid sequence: CASSLDRTGEQYF.

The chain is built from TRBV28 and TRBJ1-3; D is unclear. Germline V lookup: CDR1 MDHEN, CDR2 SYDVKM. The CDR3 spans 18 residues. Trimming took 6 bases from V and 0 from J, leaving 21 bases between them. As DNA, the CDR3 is TGTGCCAGCAGGGAGCTGGGAGGGCAGGCCCACTCTGGAAACACCATATATTTT. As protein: CASRELGGQAHSGNTIYF.

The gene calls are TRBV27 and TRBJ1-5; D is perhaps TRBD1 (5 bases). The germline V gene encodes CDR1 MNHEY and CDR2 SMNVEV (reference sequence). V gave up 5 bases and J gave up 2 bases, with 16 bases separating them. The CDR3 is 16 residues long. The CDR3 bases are TGTGCCAGCAGTCCTAAGGGGACTCTCCGCAATCAGCCCCAGCATTTT. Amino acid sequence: CASSPKGTLRNQPQHF.

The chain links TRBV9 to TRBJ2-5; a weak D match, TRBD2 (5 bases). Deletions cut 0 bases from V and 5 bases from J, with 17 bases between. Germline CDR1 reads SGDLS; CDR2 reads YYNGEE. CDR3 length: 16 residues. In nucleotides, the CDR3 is TGTGCCAGCAGCGTAGCTCTAAACGTGGGAGTGGAGACCCAGTACTTC. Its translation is CASSVALNVGVETQYF.

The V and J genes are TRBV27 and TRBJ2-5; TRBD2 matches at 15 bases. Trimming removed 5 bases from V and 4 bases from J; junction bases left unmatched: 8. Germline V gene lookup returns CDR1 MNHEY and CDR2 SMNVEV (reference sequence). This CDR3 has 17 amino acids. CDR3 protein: CASSPVWTSGRGETQYF. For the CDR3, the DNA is TGTGCCAGCAGTCCCGTCTGGACTAGCGGGAGGGGAGAGACCCAGTACTTC.

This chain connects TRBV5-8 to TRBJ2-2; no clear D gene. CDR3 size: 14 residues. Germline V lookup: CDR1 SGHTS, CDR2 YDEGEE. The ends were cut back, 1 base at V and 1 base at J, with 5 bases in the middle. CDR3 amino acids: CASSLNRNTGELFF. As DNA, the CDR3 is TGTGCCAGCAGCTTGAACAGGAACACCGGGGAGCTGTTTTTT.

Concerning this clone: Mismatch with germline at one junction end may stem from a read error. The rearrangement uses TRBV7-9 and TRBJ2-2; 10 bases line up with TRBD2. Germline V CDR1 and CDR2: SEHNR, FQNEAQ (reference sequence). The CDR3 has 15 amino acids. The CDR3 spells CSSSTSGMITGELFF. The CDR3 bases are TGTTCCAGCAGCACTAGCGGGATGATCACCGGGGAGCTGTTTTTT.

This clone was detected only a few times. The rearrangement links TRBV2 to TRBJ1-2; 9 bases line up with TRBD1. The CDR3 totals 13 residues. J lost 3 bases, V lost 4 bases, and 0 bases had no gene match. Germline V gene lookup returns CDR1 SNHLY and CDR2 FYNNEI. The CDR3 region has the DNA TGTGCCAGCAGTGGACAGGGGGACTATGGCTACACCTTC. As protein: CASSGQGDYGYTF.

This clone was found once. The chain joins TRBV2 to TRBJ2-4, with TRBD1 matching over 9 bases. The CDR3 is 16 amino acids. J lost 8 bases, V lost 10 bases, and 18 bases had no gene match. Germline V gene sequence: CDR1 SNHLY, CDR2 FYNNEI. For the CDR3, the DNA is TGTGCCATCGCGGTGGACAGGGGACCCGCCGGGGACATTCAGTACTTC. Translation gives CAIAVDRGPAGDIQYF.

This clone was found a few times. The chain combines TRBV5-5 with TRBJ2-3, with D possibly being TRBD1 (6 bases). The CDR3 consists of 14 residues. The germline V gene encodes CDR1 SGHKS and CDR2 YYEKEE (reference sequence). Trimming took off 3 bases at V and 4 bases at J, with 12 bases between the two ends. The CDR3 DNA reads TGTGCCAGCAGCTCCAGGGGTTTCTCAGATACGCAGTATTTT. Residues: CASSSRGFSDTQYF.

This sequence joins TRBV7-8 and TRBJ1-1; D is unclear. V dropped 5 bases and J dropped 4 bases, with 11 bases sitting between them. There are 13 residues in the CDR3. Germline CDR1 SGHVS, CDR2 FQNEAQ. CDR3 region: CASSPGRATEAFF. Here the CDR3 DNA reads TGTGCCAGCAGCCCTGGGAGGGCCACTGAAGCTTTCTTT.

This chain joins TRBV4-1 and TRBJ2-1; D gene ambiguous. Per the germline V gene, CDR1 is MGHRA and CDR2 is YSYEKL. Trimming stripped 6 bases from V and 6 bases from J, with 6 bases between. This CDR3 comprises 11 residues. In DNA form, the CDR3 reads TGCGCCAGCAGTCGCAGCAATGAGCAGTTCTTC. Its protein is CASSRSNEQFF.

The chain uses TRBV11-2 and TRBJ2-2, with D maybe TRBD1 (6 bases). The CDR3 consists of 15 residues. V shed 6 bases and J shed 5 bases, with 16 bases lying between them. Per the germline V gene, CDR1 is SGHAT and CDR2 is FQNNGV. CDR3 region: CASSPQGPRTGELFF. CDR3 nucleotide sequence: TGTGCCAGCAGTCCACAGGGCCCTAGGACCGGGGAGCTGTTTTTT. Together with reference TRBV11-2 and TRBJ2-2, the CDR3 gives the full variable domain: EAGVAQSPRYKIIEKRQSVAFWCNPISGHATLYWYQQILGQGPKLLIQFQNNGVVDDSQLPKDRFSAERLKGVDSTLKIQPAKLEDSAVYLCASSPQGPRTGELFFGEGSRLTVL.

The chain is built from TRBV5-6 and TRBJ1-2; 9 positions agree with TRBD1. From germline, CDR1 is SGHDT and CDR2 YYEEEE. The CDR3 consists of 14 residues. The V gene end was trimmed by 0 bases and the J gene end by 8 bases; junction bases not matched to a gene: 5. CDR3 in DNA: TGTGCCAGCAGCTTGGAACAGGGGGCGCGGGGCTACACCTTC. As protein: CASSLEQGARGYTF.

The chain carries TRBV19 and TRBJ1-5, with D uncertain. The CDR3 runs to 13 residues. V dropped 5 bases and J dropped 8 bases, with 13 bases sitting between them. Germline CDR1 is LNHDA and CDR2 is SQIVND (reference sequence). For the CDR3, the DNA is TGTGCCAGTAGTTATCGGGAGAAAGAGCCCCAGCATTTT. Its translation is CASSYREKEPQHF. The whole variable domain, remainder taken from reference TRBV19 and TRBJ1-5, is DGGITQSPKYLFRKEGQNVTLSCEQNLNHDAMYWYRQDPGQGLRLIYYSQIVNDFQKGDIAEGYSVSREKKESFPLTVTSAQKNPTAFYLCASSYREKEPQHFGDGTRLSIL.

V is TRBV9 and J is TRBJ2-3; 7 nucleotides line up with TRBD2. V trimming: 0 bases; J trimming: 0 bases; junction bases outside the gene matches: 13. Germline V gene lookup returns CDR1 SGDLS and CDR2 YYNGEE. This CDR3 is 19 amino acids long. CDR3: CASSVDGLGPLTSTDTQYF. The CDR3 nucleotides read TGTGCCAGCAGCGTAGATGGACTAGGCCCCCTTACCAGCACAGATACGCAGTATTTT.

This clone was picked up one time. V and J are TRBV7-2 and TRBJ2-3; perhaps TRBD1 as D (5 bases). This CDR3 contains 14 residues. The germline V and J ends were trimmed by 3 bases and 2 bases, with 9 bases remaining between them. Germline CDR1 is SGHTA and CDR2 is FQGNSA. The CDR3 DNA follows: TGTGCCAGCAGCTTCGACAGATTCACAGATACGCAGTATTTT. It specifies CASSFDRFTDTQYF.

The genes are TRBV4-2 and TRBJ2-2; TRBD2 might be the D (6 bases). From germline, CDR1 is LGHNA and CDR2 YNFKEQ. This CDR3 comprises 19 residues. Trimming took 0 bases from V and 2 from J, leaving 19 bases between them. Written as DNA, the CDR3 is TGTGCCAGCAGCCAAGAGGATATGTCTTTAGGGACTAACACCGGGGAGCTGTTTTTT. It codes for CASSQEDMSLGTNTGELFF.